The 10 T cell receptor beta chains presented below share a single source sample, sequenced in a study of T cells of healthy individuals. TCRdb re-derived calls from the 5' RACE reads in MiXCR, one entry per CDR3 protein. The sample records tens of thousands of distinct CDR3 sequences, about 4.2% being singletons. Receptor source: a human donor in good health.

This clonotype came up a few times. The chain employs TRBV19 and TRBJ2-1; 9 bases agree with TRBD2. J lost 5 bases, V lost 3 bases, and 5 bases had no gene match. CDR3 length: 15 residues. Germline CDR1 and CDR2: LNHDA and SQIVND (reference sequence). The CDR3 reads CASSIFGTSHNEQFF. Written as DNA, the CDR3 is TGTGCCAGTAGTATTTTCGGGACTAGCCACAATGAGCAGTTCTTC.

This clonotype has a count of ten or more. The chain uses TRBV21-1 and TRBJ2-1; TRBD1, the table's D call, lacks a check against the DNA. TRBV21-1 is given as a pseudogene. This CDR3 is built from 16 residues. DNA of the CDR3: TGTGCCAGCAGCAAGGGGGACACACAGTTCAACAATGAGCAGTTCTTC. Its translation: CASSKGDTQFNNEQFF.

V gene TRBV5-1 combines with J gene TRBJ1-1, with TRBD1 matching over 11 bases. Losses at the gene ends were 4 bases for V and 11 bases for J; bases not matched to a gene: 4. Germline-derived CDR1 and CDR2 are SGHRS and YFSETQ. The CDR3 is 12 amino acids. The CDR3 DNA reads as TGCGCCAGCAGCCACGGACAGGGGGCGGCTTTCTTT. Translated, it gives CASSHGQGAAFF.

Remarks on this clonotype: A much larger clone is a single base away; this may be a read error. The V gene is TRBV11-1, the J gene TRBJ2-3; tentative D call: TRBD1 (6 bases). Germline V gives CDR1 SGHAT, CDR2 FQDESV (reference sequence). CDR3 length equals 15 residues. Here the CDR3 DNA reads TGTGACAGCAGCTTCACAGGGATTTCTACAGATACGCAGTATTTT. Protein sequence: CDSSFTGISTDTQYF.

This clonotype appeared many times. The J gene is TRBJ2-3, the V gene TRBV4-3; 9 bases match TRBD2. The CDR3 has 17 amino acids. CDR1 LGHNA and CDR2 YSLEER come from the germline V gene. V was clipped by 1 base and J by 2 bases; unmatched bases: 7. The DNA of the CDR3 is TGCGCCAGCAGCCAAGTTTTAGCGGGAGCCCTCACAGATACGCAGTATTTT. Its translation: CASSQVLAGALTDTQYF.

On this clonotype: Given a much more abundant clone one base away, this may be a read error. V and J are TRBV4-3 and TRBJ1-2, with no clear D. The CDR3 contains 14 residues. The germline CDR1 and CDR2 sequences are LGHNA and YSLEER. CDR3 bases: TGCGCCAGCAGCCAAGTTGGTACAACCAGTGGCTACAACTTC. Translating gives CASSQVGTTSGYNF.

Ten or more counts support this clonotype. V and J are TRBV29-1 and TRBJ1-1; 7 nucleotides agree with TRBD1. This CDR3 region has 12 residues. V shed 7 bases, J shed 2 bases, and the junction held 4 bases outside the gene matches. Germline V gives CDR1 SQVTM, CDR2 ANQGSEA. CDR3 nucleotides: TGCAGCGGGGGACAGCTCAACACTGAAGCTTTCTTT. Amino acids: CSGGQLNTEAFF.

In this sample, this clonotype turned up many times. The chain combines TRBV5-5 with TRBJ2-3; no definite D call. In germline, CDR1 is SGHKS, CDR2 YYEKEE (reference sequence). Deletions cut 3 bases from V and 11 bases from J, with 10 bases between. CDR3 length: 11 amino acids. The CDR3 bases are TGTGCCAGCAGCTACAATCAAATGCAGTATTTT. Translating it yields CASSYNQMQYF. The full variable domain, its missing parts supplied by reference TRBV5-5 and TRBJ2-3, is DAGVTQSPTHLIKTRGQQVTLRCSPISGHKSVSWYQQVLGQGPQFIFQYYEKEERGRGNFPDRFSARQFPNYSSELNVNALLLGDSALYLCASSYNQMQYFGPGTRLTVL.

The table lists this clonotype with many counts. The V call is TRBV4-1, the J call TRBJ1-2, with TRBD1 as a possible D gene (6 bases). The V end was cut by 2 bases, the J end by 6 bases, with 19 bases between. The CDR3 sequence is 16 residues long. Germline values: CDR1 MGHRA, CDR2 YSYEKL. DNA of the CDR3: TGCGCCAGCAGCCAATTGTATAGGGGGTTGAGAGATGGCTACACCTTC. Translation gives CASSQLYRGLRDGYTF.

CDR3 residues: CASSQYLNTEAFF. Written as DNA, the CDR3 is TGTGCCAGCAGCCAATATCTTAACACTGAAGCTTTCTTT. The genes are TRBV3-1 and TRBJ1-1; D remains unclear. Trimming removed 2 bases from V and 2 bases from J, with 6 bases in between. The germline V gene has CDR1 LGHDT and CDR2 YNNKEL (reference sequence). The CDR3 has 13 amino acids.